This section outlines one TCR beta chain sequence together with its context. Its antigen remains unknown. This sample was taken from a study of CD8 T cells in ankylosing spondylitis. Study-wide results and caveats: Blood from ankylosing spondylitis patients appeared to carry a characteristic roughly eight-variant TCR beta motif.

V shed 7 bases, J shed 4 bases, and the junction held 12 bases outside the gene matches. This CDR3 contains 17 residues. TCRdb re-analysed the 5' RACE reads in MiXCR, keeping a single row per CDR3 protein. The sample records over 600,000 distinct CDR3 sequences, around 20% being singletons. The rearrangement links TRBV12-3 or TRBV12-4 to TRBJ2-2; 10 nucleotides agree with TRBD2. The clonotype originates from a male donor with ankylosing spondylitis. Sequencing was performed on blood, either unsorted or a sorted T cell fraction (not recorded which). This CDR3 is CASTVGATSGVTGELFF. DNA for the CDR3: TGTGCCAGCACCGTTGGGGCAACTAGCGGGGTCACCGGGGAGCTGTTTTTT.